These 4 T cell receptor beta chains share one sample of origin, sequenced in a study of T cells after yellow fever vaccination. TCRdb reprocessed the 5' RACE reads via MiXCR and lists one record per CDR3 protein. The sample consists of around 300,000 distinct CDR3 sequences, approximately 4.5% of them appearing once. The material sequenced was PBMCs, taken 15 days after the yellow fever booster vaccination. These receptors were collected from a man aged 18 to 35 who received the YFV17D yellow fever vaccine.

The sample holds many counts of this clonotype. The chain recombines TRBV4-3 with TRBJ2-2, with D possibly being TRBD2 (7 bases). Germline CDR1 LGHNA, CDR2 YSLEER. V lost 4 bases to trimming and J lost 7 bases, with 22 bases between them. This CDR3 is built from 17 residues. CDR3: CASSLLVGGGEGGELFF. CDR3 sequence (DNA): TGCGCCAGCAGCCTCCTAGTAGGCGGGGGCGAGGGCGGGGAGCTGTTTTTT.

A few counts support this clonotype. The chain is built from TRBV2 and TRBJ2-2; TRBD2 matches at 9 bases. CDR3 size: 17 residues. The V and J ends lost 6 bases and 1 base, in that order; junction bases with no gene match: 9. Germline assignment: CDR1 SNHLY and CDR2 FYNNEI. The CDR3 loop is CASRRASGVMNTGELFF. Here the CDR3 DNA reads TGTGCCAGCAGAAGGGCTAGCGGGGTTATGAACACCGGGGAGCTGTTTTTT.

In its sample, this clonotype was seen many times. V usage is TRBV7-9 and J usage is TRBJ1-3, with 9 positions matching TRBD1. V lost 6 bases, J lost 7 bases, and 16 bases stayed unmatched. The CDR3 consists of 17 residues. Germline V gene sequence: CDR1 SEHNR, CDR2 FQNEAQ (reference sequence). The CDR3 sequence is CASSPTGDRDEGNTIYF. CDR3 nucleotides: TGTGCCAGCAGTCCAACGGGGGACAGGGACGAAGGGAACACCATATATTTT.

This clonotype was observed at least ten times. The genes are TRBV20-1 and TRBJ2-3; 7 bases agree with TRBD2. V shed 5 bases, J shed 0 bases, and the junction held 11 bases outside the gene matches. This CDR3 has 16 amino acids. Germline-derived CDR1 and CDR2 are DFQATT and SNEGSKA (reference sequence). CDR3 sequence: CSAALRAGASTDTQYF. The CDR3 nucleotides are TGCAGTGCTGCCCTCCGGGCGGGAGCAAGCACAGATACGCAGTATTTT.